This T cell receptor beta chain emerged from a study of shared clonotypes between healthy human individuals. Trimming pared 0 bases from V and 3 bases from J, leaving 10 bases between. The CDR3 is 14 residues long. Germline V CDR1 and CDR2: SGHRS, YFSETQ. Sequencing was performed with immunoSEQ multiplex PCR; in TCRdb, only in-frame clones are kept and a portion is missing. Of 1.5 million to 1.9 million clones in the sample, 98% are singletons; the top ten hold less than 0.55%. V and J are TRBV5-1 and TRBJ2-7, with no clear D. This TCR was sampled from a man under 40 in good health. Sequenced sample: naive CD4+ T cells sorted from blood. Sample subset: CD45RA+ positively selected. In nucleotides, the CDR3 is TGCGCCAGCAGCTTGGCCGGCACGTTCTACGAGCAGTACTTC. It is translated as CASSLAGTFYEQYF. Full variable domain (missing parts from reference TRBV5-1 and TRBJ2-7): KAGVTQTPRYLIKTRGQQVTLSCSPISGHRSVSWYQQTPGQGLQFLFEYFSETQRNKGNFPGRFSGRQFSNSRSEMNVSTLELGDSALYLCASSLAGTFYEQYFGPGTRLTVT.